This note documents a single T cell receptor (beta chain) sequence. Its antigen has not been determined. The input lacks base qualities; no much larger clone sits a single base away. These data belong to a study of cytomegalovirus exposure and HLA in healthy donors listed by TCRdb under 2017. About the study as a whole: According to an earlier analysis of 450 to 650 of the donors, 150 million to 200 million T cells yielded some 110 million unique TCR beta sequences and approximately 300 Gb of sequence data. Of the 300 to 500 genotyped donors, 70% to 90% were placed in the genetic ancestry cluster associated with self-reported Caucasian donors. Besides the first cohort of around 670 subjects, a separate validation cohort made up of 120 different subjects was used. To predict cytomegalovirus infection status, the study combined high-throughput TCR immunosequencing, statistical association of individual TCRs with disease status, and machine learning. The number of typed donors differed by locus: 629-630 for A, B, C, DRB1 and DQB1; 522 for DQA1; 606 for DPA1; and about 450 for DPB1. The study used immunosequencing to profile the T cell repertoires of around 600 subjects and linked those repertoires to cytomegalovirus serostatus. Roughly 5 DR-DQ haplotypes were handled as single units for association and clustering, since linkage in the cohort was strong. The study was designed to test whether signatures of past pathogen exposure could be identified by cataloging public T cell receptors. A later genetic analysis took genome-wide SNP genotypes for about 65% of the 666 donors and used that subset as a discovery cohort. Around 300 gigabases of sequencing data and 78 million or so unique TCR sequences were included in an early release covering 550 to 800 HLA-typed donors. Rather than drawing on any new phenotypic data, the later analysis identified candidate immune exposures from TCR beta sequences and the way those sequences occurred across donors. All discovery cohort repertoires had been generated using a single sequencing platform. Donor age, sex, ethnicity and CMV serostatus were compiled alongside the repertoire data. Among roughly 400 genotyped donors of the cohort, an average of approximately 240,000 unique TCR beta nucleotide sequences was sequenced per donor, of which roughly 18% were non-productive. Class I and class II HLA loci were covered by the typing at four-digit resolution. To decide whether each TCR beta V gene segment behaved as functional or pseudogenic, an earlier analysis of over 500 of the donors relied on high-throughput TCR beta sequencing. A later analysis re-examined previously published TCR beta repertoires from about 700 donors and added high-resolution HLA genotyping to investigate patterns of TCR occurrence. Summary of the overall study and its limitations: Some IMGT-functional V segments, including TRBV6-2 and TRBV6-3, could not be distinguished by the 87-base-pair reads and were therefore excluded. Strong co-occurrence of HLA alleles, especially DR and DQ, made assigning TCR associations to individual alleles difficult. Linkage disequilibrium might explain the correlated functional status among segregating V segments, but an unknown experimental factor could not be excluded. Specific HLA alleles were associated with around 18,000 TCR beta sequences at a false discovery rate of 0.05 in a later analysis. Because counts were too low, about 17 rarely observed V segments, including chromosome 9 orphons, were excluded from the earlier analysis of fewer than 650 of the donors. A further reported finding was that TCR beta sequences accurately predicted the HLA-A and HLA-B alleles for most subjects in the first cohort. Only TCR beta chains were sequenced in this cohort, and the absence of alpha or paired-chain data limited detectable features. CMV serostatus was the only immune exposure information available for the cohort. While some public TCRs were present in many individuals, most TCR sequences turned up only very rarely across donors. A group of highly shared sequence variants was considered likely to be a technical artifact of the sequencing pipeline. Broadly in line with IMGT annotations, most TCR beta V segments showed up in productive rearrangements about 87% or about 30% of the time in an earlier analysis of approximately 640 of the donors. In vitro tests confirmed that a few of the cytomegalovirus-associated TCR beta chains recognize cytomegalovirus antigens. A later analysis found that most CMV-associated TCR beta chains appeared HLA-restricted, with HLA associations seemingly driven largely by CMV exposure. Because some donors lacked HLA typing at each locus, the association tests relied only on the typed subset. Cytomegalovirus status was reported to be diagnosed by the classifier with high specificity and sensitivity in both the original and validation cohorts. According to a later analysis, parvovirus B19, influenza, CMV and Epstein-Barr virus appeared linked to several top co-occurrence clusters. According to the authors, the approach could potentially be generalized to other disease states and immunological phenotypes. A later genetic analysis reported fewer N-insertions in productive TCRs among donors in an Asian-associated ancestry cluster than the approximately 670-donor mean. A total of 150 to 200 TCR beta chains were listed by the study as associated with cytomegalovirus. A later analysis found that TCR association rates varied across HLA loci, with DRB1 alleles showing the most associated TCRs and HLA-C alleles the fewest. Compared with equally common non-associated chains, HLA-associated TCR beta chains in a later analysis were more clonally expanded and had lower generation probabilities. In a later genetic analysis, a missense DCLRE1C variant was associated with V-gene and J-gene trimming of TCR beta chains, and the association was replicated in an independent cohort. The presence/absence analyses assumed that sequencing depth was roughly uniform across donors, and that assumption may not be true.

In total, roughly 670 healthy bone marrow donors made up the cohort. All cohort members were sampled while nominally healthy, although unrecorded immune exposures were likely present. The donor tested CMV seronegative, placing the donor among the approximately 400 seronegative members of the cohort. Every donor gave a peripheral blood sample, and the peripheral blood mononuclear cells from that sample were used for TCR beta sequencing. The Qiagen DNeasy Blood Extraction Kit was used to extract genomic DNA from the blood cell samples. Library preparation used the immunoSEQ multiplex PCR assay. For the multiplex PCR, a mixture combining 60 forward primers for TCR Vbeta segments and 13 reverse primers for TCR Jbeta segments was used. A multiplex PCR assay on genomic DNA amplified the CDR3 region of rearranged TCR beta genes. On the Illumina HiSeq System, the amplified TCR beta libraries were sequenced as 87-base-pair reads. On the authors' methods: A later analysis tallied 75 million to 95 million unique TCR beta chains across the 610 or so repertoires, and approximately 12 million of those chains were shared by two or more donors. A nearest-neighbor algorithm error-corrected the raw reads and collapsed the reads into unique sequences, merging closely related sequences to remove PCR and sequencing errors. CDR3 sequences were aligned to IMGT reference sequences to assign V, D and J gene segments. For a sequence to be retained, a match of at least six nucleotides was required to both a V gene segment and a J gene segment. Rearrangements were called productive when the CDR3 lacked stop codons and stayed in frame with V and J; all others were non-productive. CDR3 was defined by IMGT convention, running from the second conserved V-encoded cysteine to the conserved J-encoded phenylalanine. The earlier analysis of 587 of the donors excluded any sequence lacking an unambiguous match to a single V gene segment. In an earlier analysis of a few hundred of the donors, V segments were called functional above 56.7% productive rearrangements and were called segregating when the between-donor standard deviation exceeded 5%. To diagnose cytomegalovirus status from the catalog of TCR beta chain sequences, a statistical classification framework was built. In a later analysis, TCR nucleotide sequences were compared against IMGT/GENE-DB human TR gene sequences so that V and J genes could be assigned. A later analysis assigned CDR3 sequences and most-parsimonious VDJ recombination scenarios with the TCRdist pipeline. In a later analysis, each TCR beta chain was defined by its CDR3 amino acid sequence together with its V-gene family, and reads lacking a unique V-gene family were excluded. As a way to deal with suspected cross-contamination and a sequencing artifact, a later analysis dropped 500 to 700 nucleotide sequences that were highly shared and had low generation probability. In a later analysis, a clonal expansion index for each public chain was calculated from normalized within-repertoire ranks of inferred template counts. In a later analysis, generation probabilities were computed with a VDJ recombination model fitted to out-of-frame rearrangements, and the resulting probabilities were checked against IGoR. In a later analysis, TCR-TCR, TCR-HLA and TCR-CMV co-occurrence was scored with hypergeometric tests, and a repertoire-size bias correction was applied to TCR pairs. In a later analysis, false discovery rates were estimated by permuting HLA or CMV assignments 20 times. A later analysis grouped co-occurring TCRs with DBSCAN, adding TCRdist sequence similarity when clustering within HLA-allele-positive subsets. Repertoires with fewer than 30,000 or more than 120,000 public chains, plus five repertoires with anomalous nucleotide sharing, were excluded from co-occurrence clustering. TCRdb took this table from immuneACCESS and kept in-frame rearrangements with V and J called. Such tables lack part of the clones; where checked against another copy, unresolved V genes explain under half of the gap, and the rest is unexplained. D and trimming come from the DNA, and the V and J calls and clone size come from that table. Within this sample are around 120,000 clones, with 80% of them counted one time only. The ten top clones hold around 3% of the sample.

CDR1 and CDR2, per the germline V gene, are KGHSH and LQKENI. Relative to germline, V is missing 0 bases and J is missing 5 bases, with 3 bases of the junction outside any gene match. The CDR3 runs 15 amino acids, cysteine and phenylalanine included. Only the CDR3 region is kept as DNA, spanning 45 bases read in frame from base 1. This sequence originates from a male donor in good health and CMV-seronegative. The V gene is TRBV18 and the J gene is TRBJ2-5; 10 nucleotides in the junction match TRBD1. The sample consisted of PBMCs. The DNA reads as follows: TGTGCCAGCTCACCACCGGGACAGGGGACGGAGACCCAGTACTTC. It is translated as CASSPPGQGTETQYF.